A selection of T cell receptor beta chains follows, all from one sample in a study of Ad26.COV2.S vaccination and SARS-CoV-2 variants. Generated by immunoSEQ multiplex PCR, the TCRdb table keeps only in-frame clones and is missing some. The data show 300,000 to 400,000 clones, with roughly 90% seen just once and 5% held by the top ten. The sample in question was peripheral blood, obtained in a trial of Ad26.COV2.S vaccine versus placebo. The origin of the receptors is a person between 18 and 60 years old who received the Ad26.COV2.S COVID-19 vaccine or a placebo. The CDR3 runs from the conserved cysteine through the conserved F or W. Fields, in order: D gene, CDR3 length, clone size, V gene, J gene, CDR3 protein, CDR3 DNA. A D gene is named only where the DNA matches it firmly. Size tells how often a clone was seen (once, few, many) or the class of an expanded clone, and some rows leave it out.

>TRBD2|14|-|TRBV5-6|TRBJ2-7
CASSLRLADYEQYF
TGTGCCAGCAGCTTGCGGCTAGCGGATTACGAGCAGTACTTC
>TRBD2|12|once|TRBV29-1|TRBJ2-7
CSVLAGGNEQYF
TGCAGCGTACTAGCGGGAGGTAACGAGCAGTACTTC
>-|13|many|TRBV7-6|TRBJ2-7
CASSLGPSYEQYF
TGTGCCAGCAGCTTAGGGCCTTCCTACGAGCAGTACTTC
>-|16|-|TRBV5-1|TRBJ2-3
CASSPSQRSSTDTQYF
TGCGCCAGCAGCCCGTCACAGCGGAGTAGCACAGATACGCAGTATTTT
>TRBD1|18|-|TRBV7-8|TRBJ1-2
CASSLARPGTGLDYGYTF
TGTGCCAGCAGCTTAGCCCGCCCCGGGACAGGGCTTGACTATGGCTACACCTTC
>-|15|-|TRBV4-3|TRBJ1-2
CASSPDRDPRYGYTF
TGCGCCAGCAGCCCAGACCGGGACCCTCGCTATGGCTACACCTTC
>-|14|-|TRBV11-1|TRBJ2-7
CASSFSPRQPEQYF
TGTGCCAGCAGCTTCAGTCCGAGACAGCCCGAGCAGTACTTC
>-|14|-|TRBV5-1|TRBJ2-7
CASSLGDFSYEQYF
TGCGCCAGCAGCTTAGGGGACTTCTCCTACGAGCAGTACTTC
>-|13|few|TRBV7-8|TRBJ2-2
CASSLGGAGELFF
TGTGCCAGCAGCTTAGGGGGGGCCGGGGAGCTGTTTTTT
>-|14|-|TRBV19|TRBJ1-2
CASMTDTGRDGYTF
TGTGCCAGTATGACCGACACCGGGCGCGATGGCTACACCTTC
>-|13|-|TRBV28|TRBJ1-2
CASRTGGDYGYTF
TGTGCCAGCAGGACGGGGGGAGACTATGGCTACACCTTC
>-|15|-|TRBV6-4|TRBJ1-2
CASSDVADNYHGYTF
TGTGCCAGCAGTGACGTAGCAGATAACTATCATGGCTACACCTTC
>-|12|-|TRBV24-1|TRBJ2-1
CATSDLDDEQFF
TGTGCCACCAGTGATTTAGACGATGAGCAGTTCTTC
>TRBD1|14|-|TRBV18|TRBJ1-1
CASSLGQGTTEAFF
TGTGCCAGCTCCCTGGGACAGGGGACCACTGAAGCTTTCTTT
>TRBD1|15|-|TRBV2|TRBJ2-3
CASSQQGDRPGTQYF
TGTGCCAGCAGTCAACAGGGGGACCGGCCCGGTACGCAGTATTTT
>-|16|once|TRBV6-5|TRBJ2-2
CASSSPRVGNTGELFF
TGTGCCAGCAGTTCGCCCAGGGTGGGGAACACCGGGGAGCTGTTTTTT
>-|13|-|TRBV6-5|TRBJ1-4
CASKREVNEKLFF
TGTGCCAGCAAGCGGGAGGTTAATGAAAAACTGTTTTTT
>TRBD2|17|-|TRBV6-2/TRBV6-3|TRBJ2-1
CASSYSASGVGYNEQFF
TGTGCCAGCAGTTACTCGGCTAGCGGGGTGGGCTACAATGAGCAGTTCTTC
>TRBD2|15|once|TRBV18|TRBJ2-1
CASSPLAGGPDEQFF
TGTGCCAGCTCACCACTAGCGGGGGGGCCGGATGAGCAGTTCTTC
>-|11|-|TRBV29-1|TRBJ2-7
CSVRVGVEQYF
TGCAGCGTTCGGGTAGGGGTCGAGCAGTACTTC
>-|14|-|TRBV4-3|TRBJ1-6
CASSRGVGDSPLHF
TGCGCCAGCAGCCGGGGAGTAGGGGATTCACCCCTCCACTTT
>TRBD1|15|-|TRBV2|TRBJ1-2
CASRTGGAREAGYTF
TGTGCCAGCAGGACAGGGGGCGCGAGGGAGGCTGGCTACACCTTC
>-|13|-|TRBV6-5|TRBJ2-5
CASSYERAGTQYF
TGTGCCAGCAGTTACGAGAGGGCCGGGACCCAGTACTTC
>-|16|once|TRBV4-3|TRBJ2-4
CASSQEVQLAKNIQYF
TGCGCCAGCAGCCAAGAGGTTCAACTAGCCAAAAACATTCAGTACTTC
>-|15|-|TRBV11-2|TRBJ1-6
CASSPTWGLGSPLHF
TGTGCCAGCAGCCCGACCTGGGGGTTGGGTTCACCCCTCCACTTT
>-|16|-|TRBV27|TRBJ1-1
CASTPVYGSMNTEAFF
TGTGCCAGCACCCCAGTTTATGGATCTATGAACACTGAAGCTTTCTTT
>-|16|-|TRBV7-9|TRBJ2-1
CASSLGRFPSYNEQFF
TGTGCCAGCAGCTTAGGGCGGTTCCCTTCCTACAATGAGCAGTTCTTC
>TRBD1|16|-|TRBV18|TRBJ1-1
CASSPLSGQGFTEAFF
TGTGCCAGCTCACCATTATCGGGACAGGGTTTTACTGAAGCTTTCTTT
>TRBD2|13|-|TRBV19|TRBJ2-7
CASRSSGSYEQYF
TGTGCCAGTAGGTCTAGCGGCTCCTACGAGCAGTACTTC
>-|13|many|TRBV2|TRBJ1-5
CASSTSFDQPQHF
TGTGCCAGCAGCACAAGTTTTGATCAGCCCCAGCATTTT
>-|14|-|TRBV11-1|TRBJ1-6
CASSLRGRDSPLHF
TGTGCCAGCAGCTTACGGGGGCGAGATTCACCCCTCCACTTT
>-|12|-|TRBV3-1/TRBV3-2|TRBJ2-2
CASSQGAGELFF
TGTGCCAGCAGCCAAGGAGCCGGGGAGCTGTTTTTT
>-|12|-|TRBV28|TRBJ2-5
CASSFREETQYF
TGTGCCAGCAGTTTCAGGGAAGAGACCCAGTACTTC
>-|14|-|TRBV5-1|TRBJ2-7
CASSLYSGTYEQYF
TGCGCCAGCAGCTTATATTCCGGTACCTACGAGCAGTACTTC
>-|15|-|TRBV27|TRBJ2-7
CASSLSGSLFYEQYF
TGTGCCAGCAGTTTATCCGGGAGTCTGTTCTACGAGCAGTACTTC
>-|14|-|TRBV3-1/TRBV3-2|TRBJ2-1
CASSPGTRYNEQFF
TGTGCCAGCAGCCCAGGGACGCGATACAATGAGCAGTTCTTC
>-|16|-|TRBV18|TRBJ2-2
CASSPSTGTNTGELFF
TGTGCCAGCTCTCCCTCGACAGGAACGAACACCGGGGAGCTGTTTTTT
>TRBD2|16|-|TRBV4-1|TRBJ2-1
CASSQRAGVRVNEQFF
TGCGCCAGCAGCCAACGTGCGGGAGTGAGGGTCAATGAGCAGTTCTTC
>TRBD1|14|-|TRBV28|TRBJ2-5
CASSTGTVQETQYF
TGTGCCAGCAGTACCGGGACAGTACAAGAGACCCAGTACTTC
>TRBD2|17|-|TRBV24-1|TRBJ2-3
CATSDLGTSYKMGTQYF
TGTGCCACCAGTGATTTGGGGACTAGCTATAAGATGGGTACGCAGTATTTT